The T cell receptor beta chain described here comes from a study of blood T cell repertoires in COVID-19. About the study: From the United States, Italy and Spain came samples of acute and convalescent COVID-19.

V lost 4 bases to trimming and J lost 2 bases, with 15 bases between them. The CDR3 covers 15 residues. Germline CDR1 is SGDLS and CDR2 is YYNGEE. The repertoire was sequenced with immunoSEQ multiplex PCR; TCRdb's copy has only in-frame clones and lacks some. The data show 150,000 to 200,000 clones, over 80% seen once. Participant ages covered roughly 18 to 89 years across approximately 25 US areas. Cohort allocation depended upon clinical history that participants reported. Donors of Cohort 3 who recovered were those that had two negative PCRs, clearance, or symptom resolution. Source material: PBMCs or T cells enriched from blood (not recorded which). This clonotype originated in a woman aged 60 to 75 who had recovered from COVID-19. The chain recombines TRBV9 with TRBJ1-1; D gene uncertain. The CDR3 DNA follows: TGTGCCAGCAGCCCAAACGGAGGGTTTAACACTGAAGCTTTCTTT. Its translation is CASSPNGGFNTEAFF.